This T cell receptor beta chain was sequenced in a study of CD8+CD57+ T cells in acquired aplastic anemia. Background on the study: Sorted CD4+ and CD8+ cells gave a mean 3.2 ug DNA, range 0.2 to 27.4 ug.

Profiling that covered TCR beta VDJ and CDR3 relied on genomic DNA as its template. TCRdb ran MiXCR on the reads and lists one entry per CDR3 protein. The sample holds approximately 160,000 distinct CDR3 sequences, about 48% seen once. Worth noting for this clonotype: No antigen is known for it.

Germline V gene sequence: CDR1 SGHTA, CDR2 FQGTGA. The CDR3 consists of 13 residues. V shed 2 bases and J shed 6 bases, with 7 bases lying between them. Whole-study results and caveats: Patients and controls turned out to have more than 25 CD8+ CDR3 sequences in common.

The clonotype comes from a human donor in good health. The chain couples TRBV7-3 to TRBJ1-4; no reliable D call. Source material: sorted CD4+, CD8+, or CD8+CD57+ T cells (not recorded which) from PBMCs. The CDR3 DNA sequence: TGTGCCAGCAGCTTAGGTGCTGATGAAAAACTGTTTTTT. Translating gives CASSLGADEKLFF.